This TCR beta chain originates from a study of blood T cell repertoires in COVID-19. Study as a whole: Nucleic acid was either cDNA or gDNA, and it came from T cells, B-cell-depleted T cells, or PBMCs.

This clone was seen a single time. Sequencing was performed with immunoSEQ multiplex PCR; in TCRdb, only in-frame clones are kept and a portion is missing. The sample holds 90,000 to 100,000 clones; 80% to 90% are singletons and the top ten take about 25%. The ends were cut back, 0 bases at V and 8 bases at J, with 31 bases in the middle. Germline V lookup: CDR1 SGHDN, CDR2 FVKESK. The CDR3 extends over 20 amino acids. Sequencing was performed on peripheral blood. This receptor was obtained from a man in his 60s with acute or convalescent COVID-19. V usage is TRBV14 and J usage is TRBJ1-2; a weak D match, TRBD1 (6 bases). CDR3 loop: CASSQDYWKGGIHGPRGYTF. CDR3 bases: TGTGCCAGCAGCCAAGATTATTGGAAAGGGGGAATACACGGACCGCGGGGCTACACCTTC. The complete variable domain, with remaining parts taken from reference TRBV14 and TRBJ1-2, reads EAGVTQFPSHSVIEKGQTVTLRCDPISGHDNLYWYRRVMGKEIKFLLHFVKESKQDESGMPNNRFLAERTGGTYSTLKVQPAELEDSGVYFCASSQDYWKGGIHGPRGYTFGSGTRLTVV.